The rows below give T cell receptor beta chains drawn from one sample of a study of T-cell reconstitution after alpha-beta-depleted transplantation in children. TCRdb reprocessed the PCR reads with MiXCR, giving one entry per CDR3 protein. The repertoire has about 830,000 distinct CDR3 sequences, around 15% of them found once; the top ten carry approximately 4.5%. The sample consisted of PBMCs, mostly from graft donor cells, taken 360 days after TCRalphabeta/CD19-depleted stem cell transplant. Every receptor here comes from a male patient younger than 18 who had a stem cell transplant for acute lymphoblastic leukemia, so the T cells may come from the graft donor. Each CDR3 is given with its conserved first and last residue. D genes are given only for firm matches. Only part of the rows carry a size: once, few, many, or a class if the clone is expanded.

v_gene	d_gene	j_gene	abundance	len	CDR3nt	CDR3aa
TRBV2	NA	TRBJ2-2	few	13	TGTGCCAAGACTTCCCTTAACACCGGGGAGCTGTTTTTT	CAKTSLNTGELFF
TRBV29-1	TRBD2	TRBJ2-7	NA	12	TGCAGCGTCGGGGGGGCCACCTACGAGCAGTACTTC	CSVGGATYEQYF
TRBV6-5	NA	TRBJ2-1	few	12	TGTGCCAGCAGTTACTCACCTGGTGAGCAGTTCTTC	CASSYSPGEQFF
TRBV11-1	NA	TRBJ2-7	few	14	TGTGCCAGCCTTGACACAGGTTACTCCTACGAGCAGTACTTC	CASLDTGYSYEQYF
TRBV12-3/TRBV12-4	TRBD1	TRBJ1-5	many	16	TGTGCCAGCAGTTCCCTCACAGGGGGCCAGGGACAGCCCCAGCATTTT	CASSSLTGGQGQPQHF
TRBV24-1	NA	TRBJ2-3	NA	15	TGTGCCACCACCTTGGGAGGAGGGGGCACAGATACGCAGTATTTT	CATTLGGGGTDTQYF
TRBV4-1	TRBD2	TRBJ2-5	NA	16	TGCGCCAGCAGCCAAGGCCCGGGAGGGCCCCAGGAGACCCAGTACTTC	CASSQGPGGPQETQYF
TRBV5-1	TRBD2	TRBJ2-5	few	16	TGCGCCAGCAGCTTGAGAGCGGGATTGCTCAAAGAGACCCAGTACTTC	CASSLRAGLLKETQYF
TRBV12-3/TRBV12-4	TRBD1	TRBJ2-2	NA	14	TGTGCCAGCAGGAGTGACAGGGGGCCCGGGGAGCTGTTTTTT	CASRSDRGPGELFF
TRBV5-1	NA	TRBJ2-7	many	14	TGCGCCAGCAGCTTGGTGGGGGAAGCCTACGAGCAGTACTTC	CASSLVGEAYEQYF
TRBV20-1	NA	TRBJ1-5	NA	12	TGCAGTGCTAGAGATCTGATGGGAAAGCGGCATTTT	CSARDLMGKRHF
TRBV25-1	NA	TRBJ2-5	few	18	TGTGCCAGCAGTGTTGGAGGAGGAGCGGAGGGGGGGCAAGAGACCCAGTACTTC	CASSVGGGAEGGQETQYF
TRBV20-1	TRBD2	TRBJ2-7	NA	13	TGCAGTGCTAGGAGGACTAGCGCCTACGAGCAGTACTTC	CSARRTSAYEQYF
TRBV5-1	TRBD1	TRBJ2-7	NA	15	TGCGCCAGCAGCTTGGTGGGGGACAGTCTTTACGAGCAGTACTTC	CASSLVGDSLYEQYF